The 3 T cell receptor beta chains given below trace back to one sample, sequenced in a study of blood T cell repertoires in COVID-19. The data were produced by immunoSEQ multiplex PCR, yet TCRdb's version contains in-frame clones alone and is incomplete. The repertoire holds approximately 170,000 clones, with around 80% as singletons. Sequenced sample: PBMCs or T cells enriched from blood (not recorded which). These receptors all come from a woman between 65 and 79 years old in a cohort exposed to, infected with or recovered from COVID-19 (not recorded which).

The gene calls are TRBV5-1 and TRBJ2-1, with TRBD2 matching 7 bases. The CDR3 extends over 15 amino acids. The trim removed 1 base at V and 7 bases at J, leaving 8 bases unmatched. CDR1 is SGHRS and CDR2 is YFSETQ in the germline V gene. The CDR3 DNA is TGCGCCAGCAGCTTGACGGGGGAGGGTTATAATGAGCAGTTCTTC. Translating it yields CASSLTGEGYNEQFF.

This chain connects TRBV4-1 to TRBJ1-5, with D possibly TRBD1 on 5 matching bases. The germline V gene encodes CDR1 MGHRA and CDR2 YSYEKL. The CDR3 spans 15 residues. Trimming cost V 0 bases and J 7 bases, with 13 bases left between them. In DNA form, the CDR3 reads TGCGCCAGCAGCCAAGAGGGGCAGGGTTCCCAGCCCCAGCATTTT. It codes for CASSQEGQGSQPQHF.

There are a few counts of this clone. The chain joins TRBV19 to TRBJ1-4, with D possibly matching TRBD1 (5 bases). The CDR3 contains 15 residues. CDR1 and CDR2 from the germline V gene are LNHDA and SQIVND (reference sequence). Trimming pared 3 bases from V and 3 bases from J, leaving 11 bases between. CDR3 coding DNA: TGTGCCAGTAGTATGGCAGGGATTGCTAATGAAAAACTGTTTTTT. Its translation: CASSMAGIANEKLFF.